The 7 T cell receptor beta chains reported below all come from one sample, sequenced in a study of cytomegalovirus exposure and HLA in healthy donors. PCR involved 60 Vbeta and 13 Jbeta primers. Produced via immunoSEQ multiplex PCR; TCRdb's table is partial and in-frame only. The data show roughly 130,000 clones, just over 70% seen once. Sequencing was carried out using PBMCs. These receptors all stem from a woman in her sixties or seventies in good health and CMV-seropositive.

This clone appeared once. The chain has TRBV6-9 and TRBJ1-2, with D maybe TRBD1 (6 bases). This CDR3 contains 18 residues. Trimming stripped 0 bases from V and 0 bases from J, with 17 bases between. CDR1 and CDR2 (germline): MNHGY, SVAAGI. The CDR3 reads CASSYSMGRGSPNYGYTF. CDR3 DNA sequence: TGTGCCAGCAGTTATTCGATGGGCAGGGGTTCGCCTAACTATGGCTACACCTTC.

This clone showed up just a few times. The chain links TRBV11-2 to TRBJ2-7, with 9 bases that match TRBD1. After removal of 1 base from V and 4 bases from J, the junction contained 8 bases not matched to a gene. Germline-derived CDR1 and CDR2 are SGHAT and FQNNGV. The CDR3 consists of 16 residues. The CDR3 DNA reads as TGTGCCAGCAGCTTAGCCACAGGGGGCCCATTTTACGAGCAGTACTTC. This sequence encodes CASSLATGGPFYEQYF.

This chain uses TRBV2 with TRBJ2-3; 9 bases align to TRBD2. V lost 2 bases to trimming and J lost 1 base; unmatched junction nucleotides: 4. The V gene's germline CDR1 is SNHLY and CDR2 FYNNEI. The CDR3 spans 16 residues. The CDR3 sequence is CASSERGGGGTDTQYF. The CDR3 nucleotides read TGTGCCAGCAGTGAACGGGGCGGGGGGGGCACAGATACGCAGTATTTT.

CDR3: CASSDPQGGNTIYF. In nucleotides, the CDR3 is TGCGCCAGCAGCGATCCCCAGGGAGGCAACACCATATATTTT. The chain couples TRBV5-1 to TRBJ1-3; D may be TRBD1 (5 bases). The CDR3 is 14 amino acids. From germline, CDR1 is SGHRS and CDR2 YFSETQ. The germline V and J ends were trimmed by 4 bases and 7 bases, with 15 bases remaining between them.

The V and J genes are TRBV4-2 and TRBJ1-1; D is unclear. The CDR3 sequence is 14 residues long. The germline V gene encodes CDR1 LGHNA and CDR2 YNFKEQ. Trimming removed 0 bases from V and 1 base from J, with 6 bases in between. The CDR3 loop is CASSQERENTEAFF. CDR3 DNA: TGTGCCAGCAGCCAAGAACGCGAGAACACTGAAGCTTTCTTT.

V gene TRBV4-2 combines with J gene TRBJ2-3; TRBD2 aligns across 9 bases. This CDR3 comprises 16 residues. Germline CDR1 is LGHNA and CDR2 is YNFKEQ. The V and J ends lost 1 base and 3 bases, in that order; junction bases with no gene match: 5. This chain's CDR3 is CASSQGASGGTDTQYF. The DNA for the CDR3 is TGTGCCAGCAGCCAAGGAGCAAGCGGGGGGACAGATACGCAGTATTTT.

The chain recombines TRBV7-3 with TRBJ2-1; D remains unclear. V was trimmed by 4 bases and J by 11 bases, leaving 12 bases between them. The CDR3 has 12 residues. Germline CDR1 SGHTA, CDR2 FQGTGA. This chain's CDR3 is CASSSDSSKQFF. The CDR3 region has the DNA TGTGCCAGCAGCTCCGACTCTAGTAAGCAGTTCTTC.